The 31 T cell receptor beta chains given below trace back to one sample, sequenced in a study of blood T cell repertoires in COVID-19. Data came from immunoSEQ multiplex PCR; TCRdb stores just in-frame clones and leaves some out. The sample carries about 80,000 clones, around 81% recorded once. Material for sequencing was peripheral blood. These TCRs come from a human donor in a cohort sampled during active COVID-19.

The chain links TRBV25-1 to TRBJ1-5; 7 positions agree with TRBD1. This CDR3 region has 15 residues. Germline values: CDR1 MGHDK, CDR2 SYGVNS. With 3 bases clipped from V and 1 base from J, the junction kept 3 bases outside the gene matches. The CDR3 coding sequence is TGTGCCAGCAGTGAGCGGGGACAGAGCAATCAGCCCCAGCATTTT. It specifies CASSERGQSNQPQHF.

This rearrangement joins TRBV5-1 to TRBJ2-5, with a possible D match to TRBD2 (5 bases). The CDR3 totals 12 residues. The V end lost 4 bases, the J end lost 4 bases, and 8 bases lay between the germline ends. CDR1 and CDR2 from the germline V gene are SGHRS and YFSETQ. Here the CDR3 reads CASSGRGETQYF. The CDR3 DNA is TGCGCCAGCAGCGGGAGAGGAGAGACCCAGTACTTC.

V is TRBV29-1 and J is TRBJ2-3; possibly TRBD1 for D (5 bases). Germline V gene data show CDR1 as SQVTM and CDR2 as ANQGSEA. This CDR3 spans 12 amino acids. V was trimmed by 6 bases and J by 2 bases, leaving 9 bases between them. In nucleotides, the CDR3 is TGCAGCGTCGGCAGGGACACAGATACGCAGTATTTT. Translated: CSVGRDTDTQYF.

The chain combines TRBV6-4 with TRBJ1-2, with D maybe TRBD1 (6 bases). CDR1 MRHNA and CDR2 SNTAGT come from the germline V gene. This CDR3 contains 14 residues. Trimming removed 2 bases from V and 7 bases from J, with 14 bases in between. CDR3 sequence: CASSDRGRGGGYTF. CDR3 in DNA: TGTGCCAGCAGTGACAGGGGCCGAGGGGGTGGCTACACCTTC.

J is TRBJ2-1 and V is TRBV2; 7 bases agree with TRBD2. After removal of 6 bases from V and 9 bases from J, the junction contained 17 bases not matched to a gene. Germline CDR1 SNHLY, CDR2 FYNNEI. The CDR3 length is 16 residues. The CDR3 loop reads CASRRRLAVGESEQFF. As DNA, the CDR3 is TGTGCCAGCAGGCGCAGACTAGCCGTGGGGGAGAGTGAGCAGTTCTTC.

The rearrangement joins TRBV15 to TRBJ1-4; TRBD1 agrees at 7 bases. There are 15 residues in the CDR3. Germline V CDR1 and CDR2: LNHNV, YYDKDF (reference sequence). V lost 0 bases, J lost 8 bases, and 6 bases stayed unmatched. This CDR3 reads CATSRDQGQDEKLFF. The CDR3 bases are TGTGCCACCAGCAGAGATCAAGGACAGGACGAAAAACTGTTTTTT.

This clone was picked up one time. This chain links TRBV19 with TRBJ2-7, with TRBD1 matching over 9 bases. Germline CDR1 reads LNHDA; CDR2 reads SQIVND (reference sequence). The junction had 8 bases not matched to a gene; V was cut back by 2 bases and J by 6 bases. The CDR3 contains 15 residues. The CDR3 loop is CASSIMITGGGEQYF. The CDR3 DNA is TGTGCCAGTAGTATAATGATAACAGGGGGCGGCGAGCAGTACTTC.

The chain recombines TRBV6-2 or TRBV6-3 with TRBJ2-2; tentatively, D is TRBD2 (5 bases). Trimming left V 5 bases short and J 4 bases short, with 14 bases between. Per the germline V gene, CDR1 is MNHEY and CDR2 is SVGEGT. The CDR3 runs 15 residues. DNA of the CDR3: TGTGCCAGCAGTAGCGGAAGGAGGACCACCGGGGAGCTGTTTTTT. It specifies CASSSGRRTTGELFF.

The V gene is TRBV24-1, the J gene TRBJ1-1; D is perhaps TRBD1 (5 bases). Per the germline V gene, CDR1 is KGHDR and CDR2 is SFDVKD. CDR3 size: 9 residues. The CDR3 bases are TGTGCTCTCAGGGCGGAAGCTTTCTTT. Its translation is CALRAEAFF.

The CDR3 reads CASSLLGAATNEKLFF. The CDR3 DNA is TGTGCCAGCAGTTTACTAGGGGCGGCTACTAATGAAAAACTGTTTTTT. The chain employs TRBV28 and TRBJ1-4; D perhaps matches TRBD1 (5 bases). The CDR3 has 16 amino acids. Germline V lookup: CDR1 MDHEN, CDR2 SYDVKM. V gave up 2 bases and J gave up 2 bases, with 12 bases separating them.

The chain joins TRBV4-2 to TRBJ1-1; D might be TRBD1 (6 bases). Germline V gene lookup returns CDR1 LGHNA and CDR2 YNFKEQ. This CDR3 comprises 17 residues. V dropped 1 base and J dropped 0 bases, with 15 bases sitting between them. CDR3 sequence reads: CASSQGGQLPLNTEAFF. CDR3 nucleotides: TGTGCCAGCAGCCAAGGAGGACAGCTCCCATTGAACACTGAAGCTTTCTTT.

The chain carries TRBV5-1 and TRBJ1-6, with 9 bases lining up with TRBD1. This CDR3 contains 15 residues. Losses at the gene ends were 1 base for V and 9 bases for J; bases not matched to a gene: 5. Germline values: CDR1 SGHRS, CDR2 YFSETQ. This CDR3 reads CASSLPGTGSSPLHF. In nucleotides, the CDR3 is TGCGCCAGCAGCTTGCCCGGGACAGGGTCTTCACCCCTCCACTTT.

The rearrangement uses TRBV3-1 (or the pseudogene TRBV3-2) and TRBJ2-7; a possible D gene is TRBD1 (6 bases). V lost 8 bases and J 5 bases, leaving 19 bases between the germline ends. The CDR3 length is 14 residues. CDR1 LGHDT and CDR2 YNNKEL come from the germline V gene (reference sequence). The CDR3 DNA reads as TGTGCCAGCGGGCCTAGAGGGACATCTCACGAGCAGTACTTC. It codes for CASGPRGTSHEQYF.

V and J are TRBV9 and TRBJ2-1; 7 nucleotides line up with TRBD2. Germline assignment: CDR1 SGDLS and CDR2 YYNGEE. The CDR3 totals 16 residues. The V and J ends lost 0 bases and 6 bases, in that order; junction bases with no gene match: 9. The CDR3 loop reads CASSVGPGGDINEQFF. The DNA of the CDR3 is TGTGCCAGCAGCGTAGGCCCGGGGGGAGATATCAATGAGCAGTTCTTC.

The table lists this clone with a count of one. The chain joins TRBV19 to TRBJ2-3, with D perhaps matching TRBD2 (5 bases). The CDR3 has 14 amino acids. Germline CDR1 and CDR2: LNHDA and SQIVND (reference sequence). V lost 7 bases and J lost 5, with 16 bases in between. DNA for the CDR3: TGTGCCAGTACCCAATGGGCAGGAGGAGATACGCAGTATTTT. Protein: CASTQWAGGDTQYF.

The chain joins TRBV5-1 to TRBJ1-2; 9 nucleotides line up with TRBD1. The length of the CDR3 is 16 residues. Germline V gene lookup returns CDR1 SGHRS and CDR2 YFSETQ. The junction had 9 bases not matched to a gene; V was cut back by 4 bases and J by 2 bases. The CDR3 DNA is TGCGCCAGCAGCCTGCGTCCCGGGACAGGGAACTATGGCTACACCTTC. This sequence encodes CASSLRPGTGNYGYTF.

J is TRBJ2-7 and V is TRBV5-1, with 10 bases lining up with TRBD1. V shed 4 bases and J 7 bases; nucleotides not matched to a gene: 11. This CDR3 contains 15 residues. Per the germline V gene, CDR1 is SGHRS and CDR2 is YFSETQ. CDR3 amino acids: CASSRDGDRGGEQYF. The CDR3 DNA follows: TGCGCCAGCAGCCGGGACGGGGACAGGGGTGGGGAGCAGTACTTC.

The V and J genes are TRBV2 and TRBJ2-3; 10 bases line up with TRBD2. This CDR3 contains 14 residues. The J segment lost 4 bases and the V segment lost 5 bases, leaving 3 bases of the junction unmatched. Germline V gene sequence: CDR1 SNHLY, CDR2 FYNNEI. The CDR3 DNA is TGTGCCAGCAGTCCCGGGACTAGCGCAGATACGCAGTATTTT. Protein product: CASSPGTSADTQYF.

This CDR3 reads CASSVEGTWGGETQYF. For the CDR3, the DNA is TGTGCCAGCAGCGTAGAAGGGACCTGGGGGGGAGAGACCCAGTACTTC. V gene TRBV9 combines with J gene TRBJ2-5; 7 nucleotides agree with TRBD2. Germline V gives CDR1 SGDLS, CDR2 YYNGEE. Losses at the gene ends were 0 bases for V and 4 bases for J; bases not matched to a gene: 9. CDR3 length equals 16 residues.

V usage is TRBV10-3 and J usage is TRBJ2-3; D perhaps matches TRBD1 (6 bases). This CDR3 contains 16 residues. The germline CDR1 and CDR2 sequences are ENHRY and SYGVKD. Trimming took 1 base from V and 1 from J, leaving 12 bases between them. The CDR3 reads CAISELGAAGTDTQYF. CDR3 DNA sequence: TGTGCCATCAGTGAGTTGGGGGCAGCGGGCACAGATACGCAGTATTTT.

The V and J genes are TRBV3-1 (or the pseudogene TRBV3-2) and TRBJ2-3; 7 bases line up with TRBD2. Germline V lookup: CDR1 LGHDT, CDR2 YNNKEL (reference sequence). The CDR3 runs 14 residues. Trimming at V came to 4 bases and at J to 8 bases, leaving 9 bases not matched to a gene. CDR3 protein: CASSREGGEGTQYF. CDR3 nucleotide sequence: TGTGCCAGCAGCCGGGAGGGAGGAGAAGGTACGCAGTATTTT.

This sequence joins TRBV9 and TRBJ2-3; no firm D call. The V and J ends lost 0 bases and 1 base respectively, with 12 bases between them. Germline lookup yields CDR1 SGDLS and CDR2 YYNGEE. The CDR3 has 16 residues. CDR3 loop: CASSVAPGQGTDTQYF. In DNA form, the CDR3 reads TGTGCCAGCAGCGTAGCCCCTGGGCAAGGCACAGATACGCAGTATTTT.

Regarding this clone: Relative to the germline gene, one junction end is altered; a read error may explain this. CDR3 protein: CASRFRATSYNEQFF. DNA of the CDR3: TGCGCCAGCCGCTTCAGGGCTACCTCCTACAATGAGCAGTTCTTC. This chain joins TRBV5-1 and TRBJ2-1; weak D call: TRBD1 (5 bases). In germline, CDR1 is SGHRS, CDR2 YFSETQ. The CDR3 totals 15 residues.

The rearrangement uses TRBV2 and TRBJ2-2; 10 bases are a match to TRBD2. Germline assignment: CDR1 SNHLY and CDR2 FYNNEI. V trimming: 6 bases; J trimming: 4 bases; junction bases outside the gene matches: 5. The CDR3 spans 15 residues. Written as DNA, the CDR3 is TGTGCCAGCAGCATAGCGGGAGGCGCCACCGGGGAGCTGTTTTTT. Amino acid sequence: CASSIAGGATGELFF.

The V and J genes are TRBV25-1 and TRBJ1-3; D might be TRBD1 (5 bases). V lost 4 bases to trimming and J lost 2 bases, with 15 bases between them. Germline V gene lookup returns CDR1 MGHDK and CDR2 SYGVNS. The CDR3 runs 16 residues. CDR3: CASSARAGGTGNTIYF. As DNA, the CDR3 is TGTGCCAGCAGTGCCCGCGCGGGGGGAACTGGAAACACCATATATTTT. Full variable domain (outside the CDR3, taken from reference TRBV25-1 and TRBJ1-3): EADIYQTPRYLVIGTGKKITLECSQTMGHDKMYWYQQDPGMELHLIHYSYGVNSTEKGDLSSESTVSRIRTEHFPLTLESARPSHTSQYLCASSARAGGTGNTIYFGEGSWLTVV.

This chain connects TRBV14 to TRBJ2-1; D uncertain. This CDR3 is 15 amino acids long. In germline, CDR1 is SGHDN, CDR2 FVKESK. Deletions cut 0 bases from V and 2 bases from J, with 8 bases between. CDR3 DNA sequence: TGTGCCAGCAGCCAAGAACCAGGTCCCTACAATGAGCAGTTCTTC. Translating it yields CASSQEPGPYNEQFF.

The V and J genes are TRBV28 and TRBJ1-6; 7 bases line up with TRBD1. V lost 6 bases, J lost 7 bases, and 6 bases stayed unmatched. Per germline, CDR1 MDHEN and CDR2 SYDVKM. CDR3 size: 14 residues. The CDR3 DNA reads TGTGCCAGCAGGACACAGGGGAGGAATTCACCCCTCCACTTT. Protein product: CASRTQGRNSPLHF.

This clone was recorded only once. The chain is built from TRBV15 and TRBJ2-1, with 9 positions matching TRBD1. The CDR3 is 16 amino acids. Germline-derived CDR1 and CDR2 are LNHNV and YYDKDF (reference sequence). J lost 9 bases, V lost 0 bases, and 9 bases had no gene match. CDR3: CATSREDRGFFGEQFF. In DNA form, the CDR3 reads TGTGCCACCAGCAGAGAGGACAGGGGATTCTTTGGTGAGCAGTTCTTC.

This clone was recorded a few times. The genes are TRBV7-9 and TRBJ1-1, with TRBD1 identical over 8 bases. V was pared by 4 bases and J by 6 bases, with 4 bases of the junction left unmatched. The CDR3 has 13 amino acids. Germline-derived CDR1 and CDR2 are SEHNR and FQNEAQ (reference sequence). CDR3 region: CASSWEQGAEAFF. CDR3 DNA: TGTGCCAGCAGCTGGGAACAGGGGGCTGAAGCTTTCTTT.

The chain combines TRBV16 with TRBJ1-3; 8 bases match TRBD1. J was trimmed by 0 bases and V by 2 bases; bases with no gene match: 6. This CDR3 has 17 amino acids. Germline CDR1 reads KGHSY; CDR2 reads FQNENV. This chain's CDR3 is CASSQKGQVHSGNTIYF. CDR3 DNA sequence: TGTGCCAGCAGCCAAAAGGGACAGGTTCACTCTGGAAACACCATATATTTT.

This chain uses TRBV7-6 with TRBJ2-4, with 14 bases fitting TRBD2. The CDR3 is made up of 17 amino acids. V was pared by 5 bases and J by 9 bases, with 12 bases of the junction left unmatched. CDR1 and CDR2 (germline): SGHVS, FNYEAQ. CDR3 protein: CASSAKAGLAGVGIQYF. CDR3 nucleotides: TGTGCCAGCAGCGCGAAAGCGGGACTAGCGGGAGTCGGCATTCAGTACTTC.